This TCR beta chain was sequenced in a study of blood T cell repertoires in COVID-19. Generated by immunoSEQ multiplex PCR, the TCRdb table keeps only in-frame clones and is missing some. The sample has about 100,000 clones, 70% to 85% seen once. This CDR3 comprises 18 residues. The sequencing input was peripheral blood. The chain combines TRBV21-1 with TRBJ2-7; the table assigns TRBD2, which was not confirmed against the DNA. TRBV21-1 is a listed pseudogene. The clonotype was recovered from a man aged 55 to 69 with active or convalescent COVID-19. CDR3 amino acids: CASSTLPLSGRTSYEQYF. CDR3 sequence (DNA): TGTGCCAGCAGCACTCTCCCACTGAGCGGGAGGACCTCCTACGAGCAGTACTTC.